This TCR beta chain was recorded in a study of Ad26.COV2.S vaccination and SARS-CoV-2 variants. Study-level results: It was reported that spike-specific CD8+ and CD4+ T cell responses were substantially broad after vaccination.

The V and J ends lost 2 bases and 4 bases, in that order; junction bases with no gene match: 4. Germline V gene lookup returns CDR1 MNHEY and CDR2 SVGAGI. This CDR3 comprises 15 residues. With respect to this clone: The antigen is unknown.

The treatment here: approximately 18 received Ad26.COV2.S at low or high dose, single or two shots; about 5 received placebo; per-sample allocation not given. All samples were drawn on day 63, counting from the first vaccine or placebo injection. Whoever gave the sample was an adult aged 18-55 years in Boston. Clones were sequenced by immunoSEQ multiplex PCR, and TCRdb holds only the in-frame ones, with some missing. The sample includes about 680,000 clones, more than 70% seen only once; the top ten take about 1.5%. The chain carries TRBV6-5 and TRBJ2-3, with TRBD1 matching over 9 bases. The specimen was peripheral blood, collected in a trial of Ad26.COV2.S vaccine versus placebo. The receptor comes from a person between 18 and 59 years old who received the Ad26.COV2.S COVID-19 vaccine or a placebo. In DNA form, the CDR3 reads TGTGCCAGCAGTTACAGTGGACAGGGGCCAGATACGCAGTATTTT. Residues: CASSYSGQGPDTQYF.